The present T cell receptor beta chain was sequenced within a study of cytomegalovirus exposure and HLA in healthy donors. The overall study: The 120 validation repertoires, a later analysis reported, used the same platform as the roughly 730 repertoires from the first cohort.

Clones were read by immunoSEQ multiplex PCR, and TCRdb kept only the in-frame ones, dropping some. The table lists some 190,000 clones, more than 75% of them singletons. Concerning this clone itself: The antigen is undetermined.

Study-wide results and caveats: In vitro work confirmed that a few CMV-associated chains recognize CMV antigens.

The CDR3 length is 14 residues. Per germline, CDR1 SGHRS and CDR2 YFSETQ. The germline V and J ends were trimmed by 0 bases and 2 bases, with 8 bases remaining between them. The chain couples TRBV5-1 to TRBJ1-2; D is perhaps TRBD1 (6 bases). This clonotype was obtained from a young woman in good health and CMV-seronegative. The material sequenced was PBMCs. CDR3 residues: CASSLGGQNYGYTF. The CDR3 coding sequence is TGCGCCAGCAGCTTGGGGGGACAAAACTATGGCTACACCTTC.